This T cell receptor beta chain was identified during a study of cytomegalovirus exposure and HLA in healthy donors. Whole-study results and caveats: In vitro data verified three CMV-associated chains as specific for CMV antigens. A later analysis reportedly found fewer N-insertions in an Asian-associated ancestry cluster than the roughly 670-donor mean. Across donors, presence/absence analyses took sequencing depth to be roughly uniform. In a later analysis, a missense DCLRE1C variant was linked to TCR beta V- and J-gene trimming.

As concerns this clone: The antigen remains undetermined.

The PCR contained 60 Vbeta and 13 Jbeta primers. The method was immunoSEQ multiplex PCR; TCRdb's version includes in-frame clones alone and lacks a portion of them. The sample yields 100,000 to 150,000 clones, almost 80% seen once. Trimming took 7 bases from V and 7 from J; bases not matched to a gene: 10. The CDR3 length is 15 residues. CDR1 and CDR2 from the germline V gene are ENHRY and SYGVKD. The chain has TRBV10-3 and TRBJ2-7; 13 bases line up with TRBD2. The sequencing sample was made of PBMCs. This clonotype was obtained from a female donor in good health and CMV-seronegative. CDR3 coding DNA: TGTGCCATCACCCCAGGACTAGCGGGAGTAGGGGAGCAGTACTTC. Protein: CAITPGLAGVGEQYF.